This T cell receptor (beta chain) came from a study of low-dose radiotherapy and immunotherapy resistance in tumors (dated by TCRdb to between 2021 and 2022). In the study overall: Cohort 1 received 0.5 Gy per fraction every 2 weeks, with a prescribed total PTV dose of 6.5 Gy. Cohort 2 received 1 Gy per fraction every two weeks, with a total of 13 Gy over 26 weeks. Cyclophosphamide 200 mg/m2 was administered intravenously every two weeks, one day before each radiation and immunotherapy administration. Patients were given nivolumab as a 240 mg flat dose every two weeks and ipilimumab at 1 mg/kg every six weeks, with both drugs delivered intravenously. Eight patients were included in the translational analysis, namely three from the first dose cohort plus the first five from the second dose cohort. Aspirin 300 mg was taken orally once daily by patients for four cycles, starting on cycle 1 day 1. No randomization into treatment groups was done for the people taking part in the trial.

The time point label for this specimen denotes: before trial treatment. The donors came from RACIN, which was a single-arm phase I dose-escalation trial that paired nivolumab and ipilimumab with aspirin, low-dose cyclophosphamide and low-dose radiotherapy. Patients were eligible if they had advanced solid tumors that were TIL-negative. Based on the germline V gene, the CDR1 and CDR2 sequences are SGHRS and YFSETQ. Including cysteine and phenylalanine, the CDR3 has 18 amino acids. Just CDR3 DNA is preserved here, 54 bases in frame from base 1. Trimming leaves V shorter by 2 bases and J shorter by 0 bases, with the junction holding 8 bases beyond the gene matches. Superscript III and a set of TRAV- and TRBV-specific primers were used to synthesize first-strand cDNA, so that both TCRalpha and TCRbeta chains were covered. TCRs were amplified for about 19 PCR cycles with Phusion, using a constant-region primer paired with the adapter attached to the V primers. The isolated mRNA was amplified using the MessageAmp II aRNA Amplification Kit, with in vitro transcription performed for approximately 15 hours at 37 degrees C. mRNA for TCR sequencing was isolated with the Dynabeads mRNA DIRECT Purification Kit. Indexed Illumina adapters were added in a second Phusion PCR of 25 to 30 cycles, and the PCR products were purified with AMPure XP beads. TCRalpha and TCRbeta libraries were deep-sequenced on an Illumina MiniSeq instrument. In the original analysis: Custom Perl scripts pooled TCR sequences encoding the same protein, removed out-of-frame sequences and computed each clonotype's abundance. Any TCR sequence supported by only a single read was excluded from analysis. Shannon entropy, Gini index, clonality, richness, and the frequency of TCRs shared between repertoires were included as repertoire metrics. TCRdb reprocessing: public reads trimmed at Q25 with fastp, clones called with MiXCR, in-frame beta chains kept. Rows are unified per CDR3 protein, each entry keeping the most common DNA and genes. The V and J calls and clone size are TCRdb's, not the authors'. Present in this sample are tens of thousands of distinct CDR3 sequences, more than 7.5% of which were seen just once. Of the sample, around 0.98% falls within the top ten clones.

This clonotype has just a few counts. No antigen is known for it. No base quality information exists; no much larger clone differs at one position. The chain links TRBV5-1 with TRBJ2-6, with 7 junctional bases fitting TRBD1. The sequence derives from a male donor with prostate cancer. Here the sequenced sample was PBMCs, taken before treatment. This receptor carries the CDR3 CASSFWDRRSSGANVLTF. At the DNA level, the sequence is TGCGCCAGCAGCTTTTGGGACAGAAGGAGCTCTGGGGCCAACGTCCTGACTTTC.